These 24 T cell receptor beta chains share one sample of origin, sequenced in a study of shared clonotypes between healthy human individuals. Naive CD8 cells lacked CD45RO and underwent positive selection for CCR7, leaving out terminally differentiated effector memory CD45RA+ cells. Sequencing used immunoSEQ multiplex PCR; TCRdb keeps in-frame clones, though not all of them. In the table there are about 2 million clones, approximately 94% of which are singletons. Sequencing used naive CD8+ T cells sorted from blood. The receptors originated from a man between 18 and 29 years old in good health.

The chain has TRBV11-2 and TRBJ2-1; either TRBD1 or TRBD2 may fit D (6 bases each). The CDR3 consists of 16 residues. V was shortened by 5 bases and J by 6 bases, with 20 bases between the two germline ends. CDR1 is SGHAT, CDR2 FQNNGV, per germline. The chain's CDR3 is CASSPHEGGYLNEQFF. CDR3 DNA sequence: TGTGCCAGCAGCCCCCATGAGGGGGGATACCTCAATGAGCAGTTCTTC.

The chain has TRBV13 and TRBJ2-1; TRBD1 aligns across 11 bases. The CDR3 has 15 residues. After removal of 2 bases from V and 7 bases from J, the junction contained 4 bases not matched to a gene. Per the germline V gene, CDR1 is PRHDT and CDR2 is FYEKMQ (reference sequence). CDR3 nucleotide sequence: TGTGCCAGCAGCTTATCCCGGGACAGGGGGAATGAGCAGTTCTTC. Translating it yields CASSLSRDRGNEQFF. Looking up the rest from reference TRBV13 and TRBJ2-1 gives the full variable domain: AAGVIQSPRHLIKEKRETATLKCYPIPRHDTVYWYQQGPGQDPQFLISFYEKMQSDKGSIPDRFSAQQFSDYHSELNMSSLELGDSALYFCASSLSRDRGNEQFFGPGTRLTVL.

V and J are TRBV9 and TRBJ2-1; 8 positions agree with TRBD2. Trimming at V came to 0 bases and at J to 2 bases, leaving 10 bases not matched to a gene. This CDR3 has 18 residues. Germline V gene data show CDR1 as SGDLS and CDR2 as YYNGEE. In DNA, the CDR3 is TGTGCCAGCAGCGTAGAGGGGAGCGGGGGTGGAACCTACAATGAGCAGTTCTTC. It yields the protein CASSVEGSGGGTYNEQFF.

A single count supports this clone. The chain combines TRBV7-8 with TRBJ2-7; no clear D gene. V was clipped by 5 bases and J by 1 base, with 12 bases between them. This CDR3 contains 14 residues. The germline CDR1 and CDR2 sequences are SGHVS and FQNEAQ. The CDR3 protein is CASSPRAESYEQYF. CDR3 DNA: TGTGCCAGCAGCCCTAGGGCAGAGTCCTACGAGCAGTACTTC.

The CDR3 region is CSVDYGGHGYTF. The CDR3 region has the DNA TGCAGCGTTGACTATGGGGGCCATGGCTACACCTTC. J is TRBJ1-2 and V is TRBV29-1; a weak D match, TRBD1 (6 bases). CDR1 is SQVTM, CDR2 ANQGSEA, per germline. The CDR3 is 12 residues long. V lost 3 bases and J lost 6, with 11 bases in between.

The rearrangement links TRBV6-5 to TRBJ2-1; TRBD1 is a possible D gene (6 bases). Looked up from germline, CDR1 is MNHEY and CDR2 is SVGAGI. V dropped 0 bases and J dropped 5 bases, with 11 bases sitting between them. The CDR3 totals 15 residues. The CDR3 sequence: CASSYSYRVDNEQFF. The DNA of the CDR3 is TGTGCCAGCAGTTACTCTTACAGGGTAGACAATGAGCAGTTCTTC.

The V and J genes are TRBV6-4 and TRBJ1-5; D perhaps matches TRBD1 (6 bases). Germline CDR1 MRHNA, CDR2 SNTAGT. Trimming shortened V by 7 bases and J by 5 bases, and 24 bases separated the two germline ends. CDR3 length: 17 amino acids. The CDR3 reads CASISGACNPGHQPQHF. CDR3 nucleotides: TGTGCCAGCATCTCAGGGGCCTGTAACCCAGGGCATCAGCCCCAGCATTTT.

This rearrangement joins TRBV5-8 to TRBJ2-7; 8 nucleotides match TRBD2. This CDR3 is 15 amino acids long. The germline CDR1 and CDR2 sequences are SGHTS and YDEGEE. Unmatched junction bases numbered 8, after V lost 2 bases and J lost 4 bases. The CDR3 nucleotides read TGTGCCAGCAGCTTCAACAGCGGGAGTACATACGAGCAGTACTTC. Translation: CASSFNSGSTYEQYF.

The chain recombines TRBV10-3 with TRBJ1-4; 7 bases map to TRBD1. CDR1 is ENHRY, CDR2 SYGVKD, per germline. This CDR3 is built from 13 residues. V was pared by 9 bases and J by 4 bases, with 5 bases of the junction left unmatched. Here the CDR3 reads CAIGTDFNEKLFF. The DNA for the CDR3 is TGTGCCATAGGGACAGACTTTAATGAAAAACTGTTTTTT.

This clone is a singleton in its sample. The chain joins TRBV5-1 to TRBJ2-7, with 8 bases lining up with TRBD1. Per germline, CDR1 SGHRS and CDR2 YFSETQ. The CDR3 covers 15 residues. With 7 bases clipped from V and 5 bases from J, the junction kept 14 bases outside the gene matches. The CDR3 DNA reads as TGCGCCAGCCCGGACAGGGACGGTAATAGCCACGAGCAGTACTTC. This codes for CASPDRDGNSHEQYF.

This sequence joins TRBV10-3 and TRBJ2-7; D possibly uses TRBD1 or TRBD2 (5 bases each). V was cut by 5 bases and J by 3 bases, with 14 bases left in between. This CDR3 has 14 residues. Germline V gene sequence: CDR1 ENHRY, CDR2 SYGVKD. The CDR3 here is CAISSGPYGYEQYF. The CDR3 coding sequence is TGTGCCATCAGTTCGGGGCCCTACGGCTACGAGCAGTACTTC.

A word on this clone: Other DNA variants within this sample encode the same CDR3. The V call is TRBV9, the J call TRBJ2-3, with 8 bases lining up with TRBD2. The J segment lost 2 bases and the V segment lost 2 bases, leaving 4 bases of the junction unmatched. The germline gives CDR1 SGDLS, CDR2 YYNGEE. The CDR3 contains 15 residues. Written as DNA, the CDR3 is TGTGCCAGCAGCGTTTCGGGAGGGCCCACAGATACGCAGTATTTT. Its protein is CASSVSGGPTDTQYF.

This clone occurred a few times. Within the sample, other DNA sequences also encode this same CDR3. The chain employs TRBV30 and TRBJ1-6; weak D call: TRBD1 (5 bases). Per the germline V gene, CDR1 is GTSNPN and CDR2 is SVGIG (reference sequence). V was pared by 0 bases and J by 10 bases, with 10 bases between. The CDR3 consists of 13 residues. In DNA, the CDR3 is TGTGCCTGGAGTGTTCAGGGAGACTCACCCCTCCACTTT. This sequence encodes CAWSVQGDSPLHF.

V is TRBV7-8 and J is TRBJ2-7; no firm D call. Per the germline V gene, CDR1 is SGHVS and CDR2 is FQNEAQ. V lost 5 bases, J lost 13 bases, and 21 bases lay in between. This CDR3 region has 13 residues. CDR3 bases: TGTGCCAGCAGCCAAGATGAGCCAACGTCGAAATACTTC. Residues: CASSQDEPTSKYF.

This chain links TRBV6-4 with TRBJ1-1, with D possibly matching TRBD1 (5 bases). There are 14 residues in the CDR3. Per the germline V gene, CDR1 is MRHNA and CDR2 is SNTAGT. Trimming took 6 bases from V and 0 from J, leaving 11 bases between them. The CDR3 nucleotides are TGTGCCAGCAGGGGATCAGGGATGAACACTGAAGCTTTCTTT. Translating it yields CASRGSGMNTEAFF.

This chain connects TRBV5-1 to TRBJ2-3; no clear D. With 5 bases removed from V and 0 bases from J, the gap between germline ends came to 10 bases. CDR3 size: 14 residues. Germline V gives CDR1 SGHRS, CDR2 YFSETQ. CDR3 nucleotide sequence: TGCGCCAGCAGGGATAGGGTTAGCACAGATACGCAGTATTTT. Protein: CASRDRVSTDTQYF.

V usage is TRBV19 and J usage is TRBJ2-3; weak D call: TRBD1 (6 bases). Between the trimmed V and J ends, which lost 7 bases and 0 bases, there was a span of 14 bases. CDR1 is LNHDA, CDR2 SQIVND, per germline (reference sequence). The CDR3 extends over 15 amino acids. CDR3 sequence reads: CASIAPGTSTDTQYF. The CDR3 DNA follows: TGTGCCAGTATAGCGCCAGGGACAAGCACAGATACGCAGTATTTT.

The chain uses TRBV28 and TRBJ1-6; D is undetermined. The CDR3 is made up of 14 amino acids. The germline CDR1 and CDR2 sequences are MDHEN and SYDVKM. The germline V and J ends were trimmed by 2 bases and 4 bases, with 6 bases remaining between them. The CDR3 here is CASSLSLYNSPLHF. The CDR3 DNA reads TGTGCCAGCAGTTTAAGCCTTTATAATTCACCCCTCCACTTT.

V usage is TRBV30 and J usage is TRBJ2-7, with 7 positions matching TRBD1. The CDR3 contains 14 residues. Trimming took 6 bases from V and 3 from J; bases not matched to a gene: 11. The germline gives CDR1 GTSNPN, CDR2 SVGIG (reference sequence). The CDR3 sequence is CACMYRDSYYEQYF. CDR3 in DNA: TGTGCCTGTATGTACCGGGACAGCTACTACGAGCAGTACTTC.

Details on this clone: Other nucleotide sequences from this sample produce the same CDR3. V and J are TRBV9 and TRBJ1-5, with a possible D match to TRBD1 (6 bases). V gave up 0 bases and J gave up 6 bases, with 10 bases separating them. The CDR3 contains 14 residues. Germline-derived CDR1 and CDR2 are SGDLS and YYNGEE. The CDR3 reads CASSVGGAGQPQHF. The DNA of the CDR3 is TGTGCCAGCAGCGTAGGGGGGGCTGGTCAGCCCCAGCATTTT.

The chain is built from TRBV29-1 and TRBJ2-2; D is perhaps TRBD2 (6 bases). In germline, CDR1 is SQVTM, CDR2 ANQGSEA. This CDR3 region has 13 residues. The germline V and J ends were trimmed by 6 bases and 5 bases, with 13 bases remaining between them. CDR3 DNA: TGCAGCGTCCCCGGGACTTTAACCGGGGAGCTGTTTTTT. Amino acids: CSVPGTLTGELFF.

CDR3 residues: CASSVETGWGYADTGELFF. Written as DNA, the CDR3 is TGTGCCAGCAGCGTAGAGACAGGTTGGGGGTATGCGGACACCGGGGAGCTGTTTTTT. The chain joins TRBV9 to TRBJ2-2; weak D call: TRBD1 (6 bases). The V gene lost 0 bases and the J gene lost 3 bases, with 21 bases spanning the gap. The CDR3 covers 19 residues. Germline V CDR1 and CDR2: SGDLS, YYNGEE.

The chain recombines TRBV7-9 with TRBJ2-5; TRBD2 matches 7 bases. CDR1 is SEHNR, CDR2 FQNEAQ, per germline (reference sequence). V trimming: 2 bases; J trimming: 3 bases; junction bases outside the gene matches: 3. This CDR3 spans 14 amino acids. The CDR3 DNA reads as TGTGCCAGCAGCTTACATGCGGGAGAAGAGACCCAGTACTTC. It translates to CASSLHAGEETQYF.

The chain joins TRBV10-3 to TRBJ2-7, with D possibly being TRBD1 or TRBD2 (5 bases each). Germline V gene sequence: CDR1 ENHRY, CDR2 SYGVKD. V gave up 2 bases and J gave up 1 base, with 9 bases separating them. CDR3 length equals 14 residues. The chain's CDR3 is CAISEGDASYEQYF. The DNA for the CDR3 is TGTGCCATCAGTGAGGGGGACGCATCCTACGAGCAGTACTTC.